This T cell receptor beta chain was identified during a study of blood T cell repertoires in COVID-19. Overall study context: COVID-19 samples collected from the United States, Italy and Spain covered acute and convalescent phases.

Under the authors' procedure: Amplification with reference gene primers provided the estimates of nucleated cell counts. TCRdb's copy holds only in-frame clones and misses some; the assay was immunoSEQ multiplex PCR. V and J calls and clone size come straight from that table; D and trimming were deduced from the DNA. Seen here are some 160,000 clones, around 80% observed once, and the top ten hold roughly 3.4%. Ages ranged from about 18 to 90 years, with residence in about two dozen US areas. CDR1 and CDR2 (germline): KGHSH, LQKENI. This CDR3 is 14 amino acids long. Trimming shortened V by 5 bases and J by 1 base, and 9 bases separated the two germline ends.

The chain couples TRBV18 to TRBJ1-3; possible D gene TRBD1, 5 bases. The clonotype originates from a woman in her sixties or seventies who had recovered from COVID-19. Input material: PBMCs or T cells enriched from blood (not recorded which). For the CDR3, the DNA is TGTGCCAGCTCAGAAGACAGATCTGGAAACACCATATATTTT. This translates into CASSEDRSGNTIYF.